This T cell receptor beta chain appears in the sequencing data of a study of technical replicates of blood from a few donors. V trimming: 3 bases; J trimming: 5 bases; junction bases outside the gene matches: 6. There are 15 residues in the CDR3. From germline, CDR1 is SNHLY and CDR2 FYNNEI. TCRdb's table, derived via immunoSEQ multiplex PCR, lists solely in-frame clones and lacks some. The sample holds tens of thousands of clones, around 93% seen once. Material for sequencing was T cells isolated from PBMCs. This TCR was sampled from a human donor in good health. The J gene is TRBJ2-3, the V gene TRBV2; 9 bases agree with TRBD2. CDR3 protein: CASSDGGGAGDTQYF. The CDR3 DNA follows: TGTGCCAGCAGTGATGGCGGGGGGGCCGGAGATACGCAGTATTTT.